A single sample is the source of the 24 T cell receptor beta chains below, sequenced in a study of metastatic and nonmetastatic thyroid tumors. No patient had received any treatment before thyroid surgery. TCRdb re-called the PCR reads via MiXCR. The data hold 25,000 to 40,000 clones, with roughly a fifth observed a single time. Sequencing was carried out using blood. The receptors here all came from a female donor with papillary thyroid cancer or a benign thyroid nodule (not recorded which). Some clones in this sample may be carry-over from other donors' samples.

This clone has a count of ten or more. CDR3 in amino acids: CASSPRGNQETQYF. The DNA for the CDR3 is TGTGCCAGCAGTCCCCGGGGGAACCAAGAGACCCAGTACTTC. This rearrangement joins TRBV7-2 to TRBJ2-5, with a tentative D call TRBD2 (6 bases). The germline V gene has CDR1 SGHTA and CDR2 FQGNSA. Between the trimmed V and J ends, which lost 6 bases and 0 bases, there was a span of 11 bases. The length of the CDR3 is 14 residues.

In this sample, this clone turned up many times. The chain is built from TRBV10-3 and TRBJ2-7; D gene unclear. Trimming left V 0 bases short and J 0 bases short, with 6 bases between. The CDR3 is 14 amino acids. Per germline, CDR1 ENHRY and CDR2 SYGVKD. This CDR3 reads CAISESPRSYEQYF. The CDR3 coding sequence is TGTGCCATCAGTGAGTCACCACGCTCCTACGAGCAGTACTTC.

The rearrangement uses TRBV6-4 and TRBJ1-5; tentative D call: TRBD1 (6 bases). The germline V gene has CDR1 MRHNA and CDR2 SNTAGT. V lost 6 bases, J lost 4 bases, and 16 bases lay in between. This CDR3 contains 15 residues. The CDR3 here is CASRTRGVGNQPQHF. The CDR3 DNA reads TGTGCCAGCAGGACTAGGGGGGTTGGAAATCAGCCCCAGCATTTT.

The chain has TRBV2 and TRBJ2-7, with TRBD2 identical over 10 bases. Germline loops: CDR1 SNHLY, CDR2 FYNNEI. The CDR3 is 15 residues long. V shed 6 bases and J 5 bases; nucleotides not matched to a gene: 10. The CDR3 region has the DNA TGTGCCAGCAGCGGAACGGCTAGCGGGAGAAACGAGCAGTACTTC. Translation gives CASSGTASGRNEQYF.

This clone was counted between two and nine times. This sequence joins TRBV6-6 and TRBJ1-6, with unresolved D. The CDR3 contains 13 residues. Germline CDR1 and CDR2: MNHNY and SVGAGI (reference sequence). Trimming stripped 3 bases from V and 9 bases from J, with 9 bases between. CDR3 bases: TGTGCCAGCAGTTATGACTCATCTTCACCCCTCCACTTT. It yields the protein CASSYDSSSPLHF.

This clone was counted at least ten times. The chain has TRBV7-2 and TRBJ2-5; 11 bases agree with TRBD2. V dropped 5 bases and J dropped 5; count of bases not matched to a gene: 10. This CDR3 comprises 16 residues. Germline V gives CDR1 SGHTA, CDR2 FQGNSA. CDR3 amino acids: CASSNQLAGVAETQYF. For the CDR3, the DNA is TGTGCCAGCAGCAACCAACTAGCGGGGGTTGCGGAGACCCAGTACTTC.

This clone was recorded at least ten times. This chain uses TRBV5-6 with TRBJ1-1; D gene ambiguous. The V and J ends lost 9 bases and 4 bases respectively, with 19 bases between them. The CDR3 contains 14 residues. In germline, CDR1 is SGHDT, CDR2 YYEEEE. The CDR3: CANPFSKETTEAFF. CDR3 coding DNA: TGTGCCAACCCTTTCTCTAAGGAGACCACTGAAGCTTTCTTT. Looking up the rest from reference TRBV5-6 and TRBJ1-1 gives the full variable domain: DAGVTQSPTHLIKTRGQQVTLRCSPKSGHDTVSWYQQALGQGPQFIFQYYEEEERQRGNFPDRFSGHQFPNYSSELNVNALLLGDSALYLCANPFSKETTEAFFGQGTRLTVV.

The chain couples TRBV19 to TRBJ2-2, with D perhaps matching TRBD1 or TRBD2 (5 bases each). V shed 3 bases and J shed 7 bases, with 9 bases lying between them. The CDR3 has 13 residues. Germline loops: CDR1 LNHDA, CDR2 SQIVND (reference sequence). CDR3 coding DNA: TGTGCCAGTAGTATCTTGGGGGACGGGGAGCTGTTTTTT. It is translated as CASSILGDGELFF.

This clone was recorded at least ten times. V and J are TRBV6-1 and TRBJ2-1; either TRBD1 or TRBD2 may fit D (5 bases each). The length of the CDR3 is 14 residues. Germline CDR1 and CDR2: MNHNS and SASEGT. Trimming cost V 8 bases and J 4 bases, with 15 bases left between them. CDR3 region: CASVGELGYNEQFF. CDR3 nucleotide sequence: TGTGCCAGCGTAGGGGAGTTGGGTTACAATGAGCAGTTCTTC.

In its sample, this clone was seen once. This chain joins TRBV13 and TRBJ2-2; D remains unclear. This CDR3 contains 13 residues. V was shortened by 5 bases and J by 3 bases, with 7 bases between the two germline ends. Germline assignment: CDR1 PRHDT and CDR2 FYEKMQ (reference sequence). The CDR3 DNA follows: TGTGCCAGCAGCCCTTCACACACCGGGGAGCTGTTTTTT. Translation gives CASSPSHTGELFF. Full variable domain (remainder filled in from reference TRBV13 and TRBJ2-2): AAGVIQSPRHLIKEKRETATLKCYPIPRHDTVYWYQQGPGQDPQFLISFYEKMQSDKGSIPDRFSAQQFSDYHSELNMSSLELGDSALYFCASSPSHTGELFFGEGSRLTVL.

This clone is termed medium-sized. The gene calls are TRBV6-1 and TRBJ1-6; TRBD1 is a possible D gene (5 bases). The germline V gene has CDR1 MNHNS and CDR2 SASEGT. This CDR3 has 16 amino acids. V lost 5 bases and J lost 8, with 19 bases in between. This CDR3 is CASSLDGQSQDSPLHF. The CDR3 region has the DNA TGTGCCAGCAGTCTCGATGGACAATCCCAGGATTCACCCCTCCACTTT.

This clone was observed many times. The rearrangement joins TRBV5-6 to TRBJ2-7; weak D call: TRBD1 (6 bases). The V gene lost 1 base and the J gene lost 4 bases, with 9 bases spanning the gap. The CDR3 sequence is 13 residues long. Germline values: CDR1 SGHDT, CDR2 YYEEEE. The CDR3 DNA follows: TGTGCCAGCAGCTTGACAGGGCCTTACGAGCAGTACTTC. It encodes CASSLTGPYEQYF.

A note on this clone: This clone may be a read error of a much larger clone one base away. This CDR3 fails to terminate in the conserved phenylalanine or tryptophan, so it likely reflects a read error. This chain uses TRBV3-1 with TRBJ2-5, with D unresolved. Trimming left V 4 bases short and J 5 bases short, with 17 bases between. CDR1 is LGHDT, CDR2 YNNKEL, per germline (reference sequence). The CDR3 is 15 amino acids. CDR3 bases: TGTGCCAGCAGCCCATTGGTGGCAAAAGGGGAGACCCAGTACCTC. It codes for CASSPLVAKGETQYL.

The J gene is TRBJ2-7, the V gene TRBV28; D is possibly TRBD1 (5 bases). The CDR3 extends over 14 amino acids. Germline V CDR1 and CDR2: MDHEN, SYDVKM. Trimming took 6 bases from V and 2 from J, leaving 14 bases between them. The CDR3 loop reads CASRTPDRTYEQYF. The DNA of the CDR3 is TGTGCCAGCAGAACCCCTGACAGAACCTACGAGCAGTACTTC.

This clone was counted ten times or more. The chain recombines TRBV20-1 with TRBJ1-1, with 7 bases matching TRBD1. Germline loops: CDR1 DFQATT, CDR2 SNEGSKA (reference sequence). V lost 3 bases, J lost 0 bases, and 4 bases stayed unmatched. The CDR3 has 14 residues. CDR3 coding DNA: TGCAGTGCTAGCCAGACAGGGATGAACACTGAAGCTTTCTTT. This translates into CSASQTGMNTEAFF.

In this sample, this clone turned up many times. V and J are TRBV7-2 and TRBJ2-7; a weak D match, TRBD2 (6 bases). Germline loops: CDR1 SGHTA, CDR2 FQGNSA. The V end lost 1 base, the J end lost 1 base, and 11 bases lay between the germline ends. The CDR3 has 15 amino acids. Written as DNA, the CDR3 is TGTGCCAGCAGCTTAGTTCGGGACTCATCCTACGAGCAGTACTTC. Translated, it gives CASSLVRDSSYEQYF. The full variable domain, completed using reference TRBV7-2 and TRBJ2-7, is GAGVSQSPSNKVTEKGKDVELRCDPISGHTALYWYRQSLGQGLEFLIYFQGNSAPDKSGLPSDRFSAERTGGSVSTLTIQRTQQEDSAVYLCASSLVRDSSYEQYFGPGTRLTVT.

This sequence joins TRBV7-3 and TRBJ2-1, with D unresolved. Between the trimmed V and J ends, which lost 3 bases and 2 bases, there was a span of 14 bases. Germline CDR1 and CDR2: SGHTA and FQGTGA. The CDR3 consists of 16 residues. CDR3 nucleotides: TGTGCCAGCAGCTTTACGGGTCGCTCCCCCTACAATGAGCAGTTCTTC. Residues: CASSFTGRSPYNEQFF.

This clone has ten or more counts. This CDR3 reads CASSQDRDRDTALHF. Here the CDR3 DNA reads TGTGCCAGCAGCCAAGACCGGGACAGGGATACAGCCCTCCACTTT. V gene TRBV3-1 combines with J gene TRBJ1-6, with 9 bases fitting TRBD1. After removal of 0 bases from V and 14 bases from J, the junction contained 8 bases not matched to a gene. Germline CDR1 and CDR2: LGHDT and YNNKEL (reference sequence). The CDR3 has 15 residues.

This clone was counted at least ten times. This chain joins TRBV14 and TRBJ2-4; 11 bases align to TRBD1. The V segment lost 4 bases and the J segment 8 bases; nucleotides outside the gene matches: 7. Germline V CDR1 and CDR2: SGHDN, FVKESK. CDR3 length equals 15 residues. In nucleotides, the CDR3 is TGTGCCAGCAGCCCTAGGACAGGGGGCATAGACATTCAGTACTTC. This encodes CASSPRTGGIDIQYF.

This clone was counted only a few times. One base away lies a much larger clone, so this may be a sequencing read error. The V and J genes are TRBV29-1 and TRBJ2-3, with D tentatively TRBD1 (5 bases). Looked up from germline, CDR1 is SQVTM and CDR2 is ANQGSEA. CDR3 size: 13 residues. CDR3 loop: CSVEMVSTDKQYF. The CDR3 bases are TGCAGCGTTGAAATGGTATCGACAGATAAGCAGTATTTT.

The J gene is TRBJ2-1, the V gene TRBV27, with a tentative D call TRBD2 (5 bases). V was shortened by 5 bases and J by 6 bases, with 17 bases between the two germline ends. There are 15 residues in the CDR3. The germline V gene has CDR1 MNHEY and CDR2 SMNVEV (reference sequence). CDR3 coding DNA: TGTGCCAGCAGTCCCCTGTCCACGGGGTCCAATGAGCAGTTCTTC. Protein: CASSPLSTGSNEQFF.

The J gene is TRBJ2-7, the V gene TRBV30; D may be TRBD2 (5 bases). CDR3 length: 16 amino acids. Trimming cost V 4 bases and J 2 bases, with 21 bases left between them. Germline CDR1 reads GTSNPN; CDR2 reads SVGIG (reference sequence). The CDR3 DNA is TGTGCCTGGACTCAACCCTGGTGCAGGCGGGCCTACGAGCAGTACTTC. Translated, it gives CAWTQPWCRRAYEQYF.

This clone was counted only a few times. The chain uses TRBV19 and TRBJ2-2; D remains unclear. V lost 3 bases, J lost 6 bases, and 2 bases lay in between. This CDR3 region has 11 residues. Germline CDR1 is LNHDA and CDR2 is SQIVND (reference sequence). The CDR3 sequence is CASSIPGELFF. The CDR3 DNA reads as TGTGCCAGTAGTATCCCCGGGGAGCTGTTTTTT.

The sample holds one count of this clone. A much larger clone differs from this one at a single base, so this may be a read error. The rearrangement joins TRBV7-2 to TRBJ2-7, with 9 bases that match TRBD1. This CDR3 is 14 amino acids long. Germline lookup yields CDR1 SGHTA and CDR2 FQGNSA. J was trimmed by 4 bases and V by 5 bases; bases with no gene match: 6. The CDR3 region is CASSNRGQGYEQYF. The CDR3 DNA reads TGTGCCAGCAGCAACCGGGGACAGGGATACGAGCAGTACTTC.